Reported below is one T cell receptor beta chain. This sample stems from a study of blood T cell repertoires in COVID-19. The CDR3 has 13 residues. Trimming took off 5 bases at V and 1 base at J, with 8 bases between the two ends. Germline lookup yields CDR1 WSHSY and CDR2 SAAADI. The method was immunoSEQ multiplex PCR; TCRdb's version includes in-frame clones alone and lacks a portion of them. The sample carries about 49,000 clones, around 87% recorded once. The sequenced sample consisted of peripheral blood. The receptor's source is a woman at least 80 years old with COVID-19, enrolled during active disease. The V gene is TRBV10-2, the J gene TRBJ1-1; possible D gene TRBD1, 6 bases. CDR3 DNA: TGCGCCAGCAGTAAACAGGGGAACACTGAAGCTTTCTTT. As protein: CASSKQGNTEAFF.